Described below is a single TCR beta chain sequence and its context. The antigen remains unidentified. The authors made TCR beta libraries by quantitative 5'-RACE with molecular barcodes. TCRdb recomputed calls from the 5' RACE reads with MiXCR, one row per CDR3 protein. The data contain approximately 540,000 distinct CDR3 sequences, roughly an eighth of them seen just once; the ten biggest clones take up about 6.5%. This entry is derived from a study of CD8 T cells in ankylosing spondylitis. Germline lookup yields CDR1 DFQATT and CDR2 SNEGSKA (reference sequence). V lost 0 bases to trimming and J lost 1 base, with 9 bases between them. This CDR3 has 14 amino acids. Study conclusions and caveats: Characteristic, it appeared, of ankylosing spondylitis blood was a TCR beta motif of several highly homologous variants. Reported data indicate significant enrichment of disease-linked clones within matched ankylosing spondylitis synovial fluid. Earlier reports found some motif variants in synovial fluid and blood in reactive arthritis.

Sequenced input: blood, either unsorted or a sorted T cell fraction (not recorded which). The V and J genes are TRBV20-1 and TRBJ1-1, with D possibly being TRBD1 (5 bases). This sequence originates from a male donor with ankylosing spondylitis. The CDR3 DNA reads TGCAGTGCTAGAGACCCAGGGAGGAACACTGAAGCTTTCTTT. Translated, it gives CSARDPGRNTEAFF.